The rows below give T cell receptor beta chains drawn from one sample of a study of long-term antiretroviral therapy in people with HIV. Clones were read by immunoSEQ multiplex PCR, and TCRdb kept only the in-frame ones, dropping some. There are about 38,000 clones in the sample; over 75% occur only once, and around 5% lies in the top ten. Sequenced material: unsorted PBMCs, taken 1.5 years after starting antiretroviral therapy. The receptors shown here come from a young man with HIV. The CDR3 runs from the conserved cysteine through the conserved F or W. Clone size is given for some rows only: seen once, a few or many times, or a class if the clone is expanded.

cdr3_length	clone_size	v_call	j_call	cdr3_aa
14	.	TRBV7-2	TRBJ2-3	CASSYGLQTDTQYF
14	.	TRBV28	TRBJ1-1	CASSTPTENTEAFF
16	.	TRBV18	TRBJ1-1	CASSPYRQIMNTEAFF
18	once	TRBV6-4	TRBJ2-7	CASKNSGQWDRSSYEQYF
14	.	TRBV29-1	TRBJ2-7	CSVVSGGWEGEQYF
15	.	TRBV2	TRBJ1-3	CARTQDRLSGNTIYF
14	.	TRBV6-1	TRBJ2-7	CASRLGQGIYEQYF
15	.	TRBV21-1	TRBJ2-7	CASSKVDSGTYEQYF
15	.	TRBV27	TRBJ2-1	CASRASGSSYNEQFF
14	.	TRBV18	TRBJ2-7	CASSFLDIANEQYF
13	.	TRBV13	TRBJ1-1	CASSTYSNTEAFF
15	once	TRBV13	TRBJ2-1	CASSLSRTGGNEQFF
13	.	TRBV7-9	TRBJ2-7	CASSGPQTYEQYF
14	.	TRBV14	TRBJ1-1	CASSVKIGGTEAFF
12	.	TRBV11-2	TRBJ2-7	CASSPSSYEQYF
15	.	TRBV6-6	TRBJ2-2	CAIQVAYPNTGELFF
15	.	TRBV13	TRBJ2-3	CASSLGNPRADTQYF
18	.	TRBV5-3	TRBJ2-1	CARSSSGTTSGPYNEQFF
14	.	TRBV5-4	TRBJ1-2	CASTRTGTPYGYTF
12	few	TRBV7-9	TRBJ2-1	CASSLMSHEQFF
14	.	TRBV6-5	TRBJ1-5	CASSSTGDNQPQHF
12	few	TRBV28	TRBJ2-7	CASTRGPYEQYF
14	.	TRBV13	TRBJ2-7	CASSLESRVYEQYF
14	.	TRBV7-9	TRBJ1-5	CASRDTGINQPQHF
13	.	TRBV7-8	TRBJ1-1	CASRGDRVTEAFF
13	once	TRBV5-4	TRBJ2-7	CASTRIGANEQYF
15	once	TRBV7-8	TRBJ2-7	CASRAWEGGSYEQYF
11	once	TRBV20-1	TRBJ2-5	CSATREETQYF
17	.	TRBV10-3	TRBJ2-1	CAISHTSGRPLDNEQFF
13	.	TRBV29-1	TRBJ2-2	CSVDGRATGELFF
17	.	TRBV2	TRBJ2-3	CATGGTSGIYPGDTQYF
11	.	TRBV6-5	TRBJ1-2	CATVADYGYTF
12	.	TRBV28	TRBJ1-2	CASSLLNYGYTF
14	.	TRBV6-1	TRBJ2-7	CASSASGSNYEQYF
16	.	TRBV7-9	TRBJ2-7	CASSLAGQLGSYEQYF
14	.	TRBV6-1	TRBJ2-2	CASSELRDTGELFF
14	.	TRBV28	TRBJ2-7	CAISPPGQIYEQYF
13	.	TRBV29-1	TRBJ2-2	CSADRGNTGELFF
14	.	TRBV15	TRBJ1-5	CATSRDSGNQPQHF
16	.	TRBV29-1	TRBJ2-5	CSVLGLALGAQETQYF
19	.	TRBV27	TRBJ2-7	CASSLRASAGASPGYEQYF
19	.	TRBV5-4	TRBJ1-2	CASSLALRSRIPFNYGYTF
17	.	TRBV14	TRBJ2-2	CASSQDHVAGEAGELFF
14	.	TRBV29-1	TRBJ2-7	CSVEPGFGTYEQYF
15	.	TRBV2	TRBJ2-6	CASTTGESGANVLTF
13	.	TRBV7-9	TRBJ2-7	CASSLAGTYEQYF
15	.	TRBV2	TRBJ1-4	CASRPDSTPQGKLFF
13	.	TRBV29-1	TRBJ2-7	CSVSGQTQYEQYF
15	.	TRBV18	TRBJ2-7	CASSPLGQGNHEQYF
14	few	TRBV28	TRBJ1-5	CASSFAGPNQPQHF
14	.	TRBV25-1	TRBJ2-1	CASRRTGGINEQFF
17	.	TRBV18	TRBJ2-1	CASSPTGGTGAYNEQFF
13	.	TRBV7-6	TRBJ1-5	CASSLGPNQPQHF
14	.	TRBV19	TRBJ1-1	CASSLSGMNTEAFF